There are a few counts of the clone carrying this T cell receptor (beta chain). V was shortened by 3 bases and J by 7 bases, with 19 bases between the two germline ends. The CDR3 runs to 15 residues. Germline-derived CDR1 and CDR2 are SGDLS and YYNGEE. The sample is drawn from a study of technical replicates of blood from several donors. Sequencing used immunoSEQ multiplex PCR; TCRdb keeps in-frame clones, though not all of them. The sample holds roughly 70,000 clones, 90% seen once. The clonotype was recovered from a human donor in good health. Some clones in this sample may be carry-over from other donors' samples. This chain joins TRBV9 and TRBJ1-1, with D possibly matching TRBD1 (6 bases). The sequenced sample consisted of PBMCs. The CDR3 DNA reads TGTGCCAGCAGCGGCCTCGGACAGTTGGGAATTGAAGCTTTCTTT. Its protein is CASSGLGQLGIEAFF.